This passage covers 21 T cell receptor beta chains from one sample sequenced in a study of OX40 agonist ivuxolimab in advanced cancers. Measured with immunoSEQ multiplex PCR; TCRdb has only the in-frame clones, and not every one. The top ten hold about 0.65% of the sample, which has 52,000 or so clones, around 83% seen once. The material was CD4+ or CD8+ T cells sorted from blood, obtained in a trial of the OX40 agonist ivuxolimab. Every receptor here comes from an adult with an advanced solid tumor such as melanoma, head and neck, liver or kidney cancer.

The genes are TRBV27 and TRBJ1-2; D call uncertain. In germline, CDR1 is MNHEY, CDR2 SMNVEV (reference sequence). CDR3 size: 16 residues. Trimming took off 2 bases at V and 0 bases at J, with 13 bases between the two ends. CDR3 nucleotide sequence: TGTGCCAGCAGTTTAGGTGCAGGAAGCACTAACTATGGCTACACCTTC. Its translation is CASSLGAGSTNYGYTF.

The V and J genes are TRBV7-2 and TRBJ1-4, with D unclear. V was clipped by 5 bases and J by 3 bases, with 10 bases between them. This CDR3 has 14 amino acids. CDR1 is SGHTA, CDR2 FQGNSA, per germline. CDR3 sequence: CASSPTQANEKLFF. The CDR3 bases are TGTGCCAGCAGCCCGACTCAGGCTAATGAAAAACTGTTTTTT.

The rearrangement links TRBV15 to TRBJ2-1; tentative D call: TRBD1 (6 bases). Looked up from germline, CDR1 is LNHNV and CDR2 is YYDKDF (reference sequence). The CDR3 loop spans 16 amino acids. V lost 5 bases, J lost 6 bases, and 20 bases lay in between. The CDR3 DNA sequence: TGTGCCACCAGCTGGCGCCAGGGGCAGTCTTCCAATGAGCAGTTCTTC. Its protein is CATSWRQGQSSNEQFF.

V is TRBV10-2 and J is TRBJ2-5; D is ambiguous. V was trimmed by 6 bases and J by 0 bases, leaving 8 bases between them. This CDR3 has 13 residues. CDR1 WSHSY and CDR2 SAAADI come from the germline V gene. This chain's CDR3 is CASSNGYQETQYF. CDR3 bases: TGCGCCAGCAGCAACGGCTACCAAGAGACCCAGTACTTC.

The DNA for the CDR3 is TGTGCCTGGAGTCACCGGACAGGGGGCACCTACGAGCAGTACTTC. Amino acid sequence: CAWSHRTGGTYEQYF. V and J are TRBV30 and TRBJ2-7, with TRBD1 identical over 11 bases. The CDR3 is 15 amino acids. The germline V gene encodes CDR1 GTSNPN and CDR2 SVGIG (reference sequence). V shed 2 bases and J 2 bases; nucleotides not matched to a gene: 5. Full variable domain (rest looked up from reference TRBV30 and TRBJ2-7): SQTIHQWPATLVQPVGSPLSLECTVEGTSNPNLYWYRQAAGRGLQLLFYSVGIGQISSEVPQNLSASRPQDRQFILSSKKLLLSDSGFYLCAWSHRTGGTYEQYFGPGTRLTVT.

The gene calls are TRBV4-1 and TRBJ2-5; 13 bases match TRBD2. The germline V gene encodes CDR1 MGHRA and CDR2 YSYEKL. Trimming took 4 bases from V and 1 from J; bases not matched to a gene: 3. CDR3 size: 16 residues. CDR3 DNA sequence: TGCGCCAGCAGCCGACTAGCGGGAGGCAGCCAAGAGACCCAGTACTTC. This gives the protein CASSRLAGGSQETQYF.

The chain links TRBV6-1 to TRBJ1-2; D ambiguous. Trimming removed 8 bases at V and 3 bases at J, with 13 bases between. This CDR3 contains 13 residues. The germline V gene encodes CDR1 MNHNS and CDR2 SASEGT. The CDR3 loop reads CASSVGVDYGYTF. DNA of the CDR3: TGTGCCAGCTCCGTCGGGGTTGACTATGGCTACACCTTC.

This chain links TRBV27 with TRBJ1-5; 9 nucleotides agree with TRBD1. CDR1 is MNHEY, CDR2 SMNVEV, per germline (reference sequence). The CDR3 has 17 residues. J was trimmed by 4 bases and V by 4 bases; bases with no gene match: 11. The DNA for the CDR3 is TGTGCCAGCAGTTCACGAGGAGGGGGGACAGGGAATCAGCCCCAGCATTTT. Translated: CASSSRGGGTGNQPQHF.

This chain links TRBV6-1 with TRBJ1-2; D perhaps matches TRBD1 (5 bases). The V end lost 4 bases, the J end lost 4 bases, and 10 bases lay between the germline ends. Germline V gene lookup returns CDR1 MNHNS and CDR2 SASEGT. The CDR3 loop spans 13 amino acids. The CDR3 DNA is TGTGCCAGCAGTGTAGACGGGGCCTATGGCTACACCTTC. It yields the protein CASSVDGAYGYTF.

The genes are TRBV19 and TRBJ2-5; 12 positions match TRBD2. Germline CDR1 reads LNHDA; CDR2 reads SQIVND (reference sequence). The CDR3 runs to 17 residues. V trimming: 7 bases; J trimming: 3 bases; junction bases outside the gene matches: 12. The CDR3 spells CASTPSRLAGDKETQYF. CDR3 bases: TGTGCCAGTACCCCGAGTCGACTAGCGGGAGATAAAGAGACCCAGTACTTC.

Written as DNA, the CDR3 is TGTGCCAGCAGAAAATTGATCGGGACTAGCGCTGGCGGGGAGCTGTTTTTT. Translation: CASRKLIGTSAGGELFF. The J gene is TRBJ2-2, the V gene TRBV11-2, with 10 bases fitting TRBD2. The CDR3 totals 17 residues. CDR1 and CDR2 from the germline V gene are SGHAT and FQNNGV. Losses at the gene ends were 6 bases for V and 7 bases for J; bases not matched to a gene: 14.

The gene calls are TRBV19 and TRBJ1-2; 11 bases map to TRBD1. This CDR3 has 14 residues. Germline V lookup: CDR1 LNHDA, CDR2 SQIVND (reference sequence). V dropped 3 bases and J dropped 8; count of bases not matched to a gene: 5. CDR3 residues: CASSIGQGAWGYTF. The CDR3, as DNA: TGTGCCAGTAGTATCGGACAGGGGGCGTGGGGCTACACCTTC.

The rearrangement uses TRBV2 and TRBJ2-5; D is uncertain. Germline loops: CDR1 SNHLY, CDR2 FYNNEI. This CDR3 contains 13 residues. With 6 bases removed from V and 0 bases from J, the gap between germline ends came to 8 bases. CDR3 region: CASRSGYQETQYF. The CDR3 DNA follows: TGTGCCAGCAGATCCGGGTACCAAGAGACCCAGTACTTC.

CDR3: CASSRFINTGTGGLTEAFF. The DNA of the CDR3 is TGTGCCAGCAGCCGTTTTATTAACACCGGGACAGGGGGATTAACTGAAGCTTTCTTT. The chain employs TRBV7-2 and TRBJ1-1; 11 nucleotides match TRBD1. Germline V gene lookup returns CDR1 SGHTA and CDR2 FQGNSA. This CDR3 contains 19 residues. V trimming: 5 bases; J trimming: 5 bases; junction bases outside the gene matches: 19.

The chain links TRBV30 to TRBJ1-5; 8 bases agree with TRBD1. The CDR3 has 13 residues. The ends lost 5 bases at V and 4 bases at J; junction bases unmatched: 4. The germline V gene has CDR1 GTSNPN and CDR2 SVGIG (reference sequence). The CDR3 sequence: CAWRTGLNQPQHF. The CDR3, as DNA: TGTGCCTGGCGGACAGGGTTGAATCAGCCCCAGCATTTT. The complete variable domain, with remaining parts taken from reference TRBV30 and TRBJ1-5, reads SQTIHQWPATLVQPVGSPLSLECTVEGTSNPNLYWYRQAAGRGLQLLFYSVGIGQISSEVPQNLSASRPQDRQFILSSKKLLLSDSGFYLCAWRTGLNQPQHFGDGTRLSIL.

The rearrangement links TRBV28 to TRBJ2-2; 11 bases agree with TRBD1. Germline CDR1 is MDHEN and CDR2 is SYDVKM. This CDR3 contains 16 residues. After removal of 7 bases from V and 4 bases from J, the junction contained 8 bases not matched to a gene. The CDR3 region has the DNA TGTGCCAGCACCAGGCAAGGACAGGGGGCCACCGGGGAGCTGTTTTTT. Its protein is CASTRQGQGATGELFF. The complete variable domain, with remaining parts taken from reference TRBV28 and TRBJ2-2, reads DVKVTQSSRYLVKRTGEKVFLECVQDMDHENMFWYRQDPGLGLRLIYFSYDVKMKEKGDIPEGYSVSREKKERFSLILESASTNQTSMYLCASTRQGQGATGELFFGEGSRLTVL.

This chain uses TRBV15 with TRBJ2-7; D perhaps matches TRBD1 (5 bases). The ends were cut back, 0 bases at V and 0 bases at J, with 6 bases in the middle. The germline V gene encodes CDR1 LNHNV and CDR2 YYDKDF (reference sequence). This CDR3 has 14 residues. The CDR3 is CATSRDRDSYEQYF. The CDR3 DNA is TGTGCCACCAGCAGAGACAGGGACTCCTACGAGCAGTACTTC.

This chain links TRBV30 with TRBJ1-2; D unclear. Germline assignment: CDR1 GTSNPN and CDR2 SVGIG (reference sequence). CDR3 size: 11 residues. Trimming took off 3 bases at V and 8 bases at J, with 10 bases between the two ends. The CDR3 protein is CAWSVSQGYTF. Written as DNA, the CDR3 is TGTGCCTGGAGCGTCAGTCAGGGCTACACCTTC.

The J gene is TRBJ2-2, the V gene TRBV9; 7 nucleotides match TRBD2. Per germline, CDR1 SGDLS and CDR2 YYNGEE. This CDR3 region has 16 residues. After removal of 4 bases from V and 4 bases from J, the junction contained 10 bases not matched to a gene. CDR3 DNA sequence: TGTGCCAGCAGCTTCTCTCCTAGCGGCGGCACCGGGGAGCTGTTTTTT. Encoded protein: CASSFSPSGGTGELFF.

Here the CDR3 reads CATSRDLGTGELFF. CDR3 DNA sequence: TGTGCCACCAGCAGAGATTTGGGTACCGGGGAGCTGTTTTTT. This chain uses TRBV15 with TRBJ2-2; D is unresolved. The V and J ends lost 0 bases and 5 bases respectively, with 7 bases between them. CDR3 length: 14 residues. Germline CDR1 reads LNHNV; CDR2 reads YYDKDF (reference sequence).

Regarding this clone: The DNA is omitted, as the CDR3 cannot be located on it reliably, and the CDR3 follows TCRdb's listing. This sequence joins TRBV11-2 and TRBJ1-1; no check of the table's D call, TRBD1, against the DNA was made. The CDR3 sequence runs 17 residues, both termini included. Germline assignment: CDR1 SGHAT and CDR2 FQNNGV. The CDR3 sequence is CASSLPQGLSLDKAPFF.